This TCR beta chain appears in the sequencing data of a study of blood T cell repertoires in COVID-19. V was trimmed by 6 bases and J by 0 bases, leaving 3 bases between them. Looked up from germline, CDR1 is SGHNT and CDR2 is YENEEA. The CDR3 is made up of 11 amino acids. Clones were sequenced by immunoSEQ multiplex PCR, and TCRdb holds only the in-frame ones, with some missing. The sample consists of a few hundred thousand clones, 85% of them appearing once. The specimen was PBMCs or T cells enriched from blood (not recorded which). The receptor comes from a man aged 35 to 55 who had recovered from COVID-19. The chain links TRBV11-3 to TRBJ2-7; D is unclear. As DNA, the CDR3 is TGTGCCAGCAGTTACTCCTACGAGCAGTACTTC. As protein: CASSYSYEQYF.